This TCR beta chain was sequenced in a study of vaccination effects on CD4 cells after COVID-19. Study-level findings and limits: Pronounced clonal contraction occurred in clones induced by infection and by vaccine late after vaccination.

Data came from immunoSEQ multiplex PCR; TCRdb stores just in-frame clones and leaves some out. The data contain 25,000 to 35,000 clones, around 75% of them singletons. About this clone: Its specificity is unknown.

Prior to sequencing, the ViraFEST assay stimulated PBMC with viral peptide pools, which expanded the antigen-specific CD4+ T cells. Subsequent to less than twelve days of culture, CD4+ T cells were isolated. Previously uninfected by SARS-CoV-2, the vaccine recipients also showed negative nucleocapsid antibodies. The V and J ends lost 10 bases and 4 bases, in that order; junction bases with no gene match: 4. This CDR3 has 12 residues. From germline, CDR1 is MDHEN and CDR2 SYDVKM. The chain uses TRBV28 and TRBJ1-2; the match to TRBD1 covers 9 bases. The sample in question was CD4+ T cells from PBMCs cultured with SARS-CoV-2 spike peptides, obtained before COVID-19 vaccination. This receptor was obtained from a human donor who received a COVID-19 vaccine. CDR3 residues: CATGTGIYGYTF. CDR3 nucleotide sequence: TGTGCCACCGGGACAGGGATCTATGGCTACACCTTC.